This T cell receptor (beta chain) originates from a study of graft-versus-host responses after intestinal transplantation. For the study at large: As for transplant type, recipients had multivisceral, liver-intestinal, or isolated intestinal grafts. Uniformly, recipients were administered anti-thymocyte globulin induction with subsequent tacrolimus and steroids for around 3 years. Study outcomes and limitations: GvH clones surfaced in recipient marrow, some emerging earlier in ileum or blood. Individuals carrying graft-donor T cell macrochimerism showed high graft-versus-host to host-versus-graft clonal ratios in allografts.

The count of this clone is one. The antigen remains undetermined. Measured with immunoSEQ multiplex PCR; TCRdb has only the in-frame clones, and not every one. The profile shows approximately 90,000 clones, approximately 90% of them singletons. The sequencing here drew on unstimulated CD8+ T cells sorted from spleen or lymph node cells, taken before intestinal transplant. This clonotype was sampled from a human donor who received an intestinal transplant.

This CDR3 reads CASSMGHSYEQYF. CDR3 nucleotide sequence: TGTGCCAGTAGTATGGGCCATTCCTACGAGCAGTACTTC. V is TRBV19 and J is TRBJ2-7; D gene uncertain. This CDR3 comprises 13 residues. Germline lookup yields CDR1 LNHDA and CDR2 SQIVND (reference sequence). V lost 3 bases and J 1 base, leaving 7 bases between the germline ends.